This entry lists 14 T cell receptor beta chains sequenced from one sample in a study of PD-L1 blockade in urothelial cancer (dated by TCRdb to the late 2010s). The sample's time point label is to be understood as: pretreatment peripheral blood. Libraries were constructed by the immunoSEQ multiplex PCR assay. TCRdb holds this immuneACCESS table with in-frame rearrangements only. Some clones are missing; in checked studies, unresolved V genes explain under half, and the rest has no known cause. In all, the sample holds tens of thousands of clones, and approximately 84% of those were seen once. The top ten clonotypes cover 15% of the sample. This specimen consisted of PBMCs, obtained around atezolizumab (anti-PD-L1) treatment. The receptors were sampled from a man aged 55 to 70 with urothelial cancer.

The chain recombines TRBV18 with TRBJ1-1, with D unclear. There are 13 residues in the CDR3. Trimming took 0 bases from V and 4 from J, leaving 6 bases between them. Per the germline V gene, CDR1 is KGHSH and CDR2 is LQKENI. The CDR3: CASSPPGVTEAFF. DNA for the CDR3: TGTGCCAGCTCACCACCCGGGGTCACTGAAGCTTTCTTT.

CDR3 in amino acids: CASSYKHSYGYTF. The DNA for the CDR3 is TGTGCCAGCAGTTACAAGCACTCATATGGCTACACCTTC. The chain has TRBV6-5 and TRBJ1-2, with D unresolved. The germline V and J ends were trimmed by 2 bases and 5 bases, with 9 bases remaining between them. From germline, CDR1 is MNHEY and CDR2 SVGAGI. The CDR3 sequence is 13 residues long.

The rearrangement joins TRBV5-1 to TRBJ2-3, with TRBD1 identical over 7 bases. This CDR3 comprises 15 residues. After removal of 0 bases from V and 1 base from J, the junction contained 2 bases not matched to a gene. Germline CDR1 and CDR2: SGHRS and YFSETQ. The CDR3 protein is CASSLGGGRTDTQYF. For the CDR3, the DNA is TGCGCCAGCAGCTTGGGAGGGGGCCGCACAGATACGCAGTATTTT. Full variable domain (missing parts from reference TRBV5-1 and TRBJ2-3): KAGVTQTPRYLIKTRGQQVTLSCSPISGHRSVSWYQQTPGQGLQFLFEYFSETQRNKGNFPGRFSGRQFSNSRSEMNVSTLELGDSALYLCASSLGGGRTDTQYFGPGTRLTVL.

The V call is TRBV5-4, the J call TRBJ2-2, with TRBD2 matching 13 bases. Looked up from germline, CDR1 is SGHNT and CDR2 is YYREEE (reference sequence). The CDR3 is 18 amino acids. Germline trimming cut 7 bases from V and 0 bases from J; bases unmatched to any gene: 9. DNA for the CDR3: TGTGCCAGCCACTACGGACTAGCGGGGGCCGCGAACACCGGGGAGCTGTTTTTT. As protein: CASHYGLAGAANTGELFF.

The chain is built from TRBV2 and TRBJ2-2, with D perhaps TRBD2 (5 bases). Trimming took off 5 bases at V and 0 bases at J, with 7 bases between the two ends. This CDR3 has 14 amino acids. Looked up from germline, CDR1 is SNHLY and CDR2 is FYNNEI. The chain's CDR3 is CASSRTSNTGELFF. In DNA form, the CDR3 reads TGTGCCAGCAGTAGGACTTCGAACACCGGGGAGCTGTTTTTT.

The rearrangement joins TRBV7-9 to TRBJ1-5; D is possibly TRBD1 (5 bases). This CDR3 is 14 amino acids long. Trimming stripped 5 bases from V and 5 bases from J, with 13 bases between. Germline CDR1 reads SEHNR; CDR2 reads FQNEAQ (reference sequence). As DNA, the CDR3 is TGTGCCAGCAGCCGTGGGGGGATCGATCAGCCCCAGCATTTT. Amino acid sequence: CASSRGGIDQPQHF.

V and J are TRBV5-5 and TRBJ2-3; a possible D gene is TRBD1 (5 bases). Germline V gene sequence: CDR1 SGHKS, CDR2 YYEKEE (reference sequence). CDR3 length: 12 residues. V gave up 2 bases and J gave up 4 bases, with 5 bases separating them. CDR3 loop: CASSLGADTQYF. The CDR3 coding sequence is TGTGCCAGCAGCTTAGGGGCAGATACGCAGTATTTT.

The chain recombines TRBV25-1 with TRBJ2-7, with D unclear. Germline CDR1 reads MGHDK; CDR2 reads SYGVNS. The CDR3 is made up of 12 amino acids. V lost 0 bases to trimming and J lost 7 bases, with 7 bases between them. CDR3 bases: TGTGCCAGCAGTGAATATGAGGATGAGCAGTACTTC. Protein product: CASSEYEDEQYF.

This sequence joins TRBV28 and TRBJ1-6, with D unresolved. The length of the CDR3 is 12 residues. The V gene lost 8 bases and the J gene lost 8 bases, with 10 bases spanning the gap. Germline CDR1 MDHEN, CDR2 SYDVKM. The CDR3 region has the DNA TGTGCCAGCCATTCTACCGATTCACCCCTCCACTTT. As protein: CASHSTDSPLHF.

The V gene is TRBV6-6, the J gene TRBJ1-3, with D possibly being TRBD1 (5 bases). Germline assignment: CDR1 MNHNY and CDR2 SVGAGI (reference sequence). Trimming shortened V by 4 bases and J by 0 bases, and 10 bases separated the two germline ends. This CDR3 comprises 15 residues. The CDR3 region has the DNA TGTGCCAGCAGTTCCCCGACAGCCTCTGGAAACACCATATATTTT. It codes for CASSSPTASGNTIYF.

The J gene is TRBJ1-6, the V gene TRBV28; no definite D call. Germline CDR1 and CDR2: MDHEN and SYDVKM. The germline V and J ends were trimmed by 5 bases and 7 bases, with 12 bases remaining between them. The CDR3 has 14 amino acids. The CDR3 region has the DNA TGTGCCAGCAGTGATAGGACTCGAAATTCACCCCTCCACTTT. Its protein is CASSDRTRNSPLHF. Full variable domain (outside the CDR3, taken from reference TRBV28 and TRBJ1-6): DVKVTQSSRYLVKRTGEKVFLECVQDMDHENMFWYRQDPGLGLRLIYFSYDVKMKEKGDIPEGYSVSREKKERFSLILESASTNQTSMYLCASSDRTRNSPLHFGNGTRLTVT.

The chain combines TRBV19 with TRBJ2-3, with a tentative D call TRBD2 (6 bases). Trimming pared 5 bases from V and 0 bases from J, leaving 9 bases between. CDR3 length: 14 amino acids. The germline V gene encodes CDR1 LNHDA and CDR2 SQIVND (reference sequence). The CDR3 coding sequence is TGTGCCAGTAGTGGAGGGGTGAGCACAGATACGCAGTATTTT. It is translated as CASSGGVSTDTQYF.

The V gene is TRBV19, the J gene TRBJ1-1; D gene ambiguous. Germline V gives CDR1 LNHDA, CDR2 SQIVND (reference sequence). Trimming cost V 6 bases and J 0 bases, with 11 bases left between them. CDR3 length equals 14 residues. The CDR3 DNA reads TGTGCCAGTAGCCCAAGCGTTATGAACACTGAAGCTTTCTTT. Its protein is CASSPSVMNTEAFF.

The rearrangement joins TRBV5-4 to TRBJ2-7; the D gene is possibly TRBD2 (6 bases). Germline V gene data show CDR1 as SGHNT and CDR2 as YYREEE (reference sequence). The CDR3 is 14 residues long. The V gene lost 3 bases and the J gene lost 4 bases, with 14 bases spanning the gap. The CDR3 coding sequence is TGTGCCAGCAGCTCCGGGGGAGTTCTGTACGAGCAGTACTTC. It specifies CASSSGGVLYEQYF.